This is a list of T cell receptor beta chains from one sample in a study of cytotoxic CD8 clonotypes in ibrutinib-treated CLL. Measured with immunoSEQ multiplex PCR; TCRdb has only the in-frame clones, and not every one. The data hold about 140,000 clones, with around 76% observed a single time. The source was PBMCs, collected after 24 months of ibrutinib treatment. All receptors derive from a human donor with chronic lymphocytic leukemia. Both conserved end residues are part of each CDR3. A D gene is named only where the DNA matches it firmly. Size values are once, few and many counts, or a class for expanded clones, and some rows have none.

j_call clone_size v_call d_call cdr3_aa cdr3_nt
TRBJ1-2 . TRBV6-1 . CASSEGGDNYGYTF TGTGCCAGCAGTGAAGGGGGAGATAACTATGGCTACACCTTC
TRBJ1-1 . TRBV19 TRBD1 CASSQGTGWNTEAFF TGTGCCAGTAGTCAAGGGACAGGGTGGAACACTGAAGCTTTCTTT
TRBJ2-7 . TRBV13 TRBD1 CASSPTWGQGSYEQYF TGTGCCAGCAGCCCAACATGGGGACAGGGCTCCTACGAGCAGTACTTC
TRBJ1-1 . TRBV7-3 . CASSPTGGTEAFF TGTGCCAGCAGCCCCACGGGGGGCACTGAAGCTTTCTTT
TRBJ2-1 . TRBV4-1 . CASSQVAHTNNEQFF TGCGCCAGCAGCCAAGTGGCACACACAAACAATGAGCAGTTCTTC
TRBJ2-7 . TRBV5-4 . CASSAGGHSTSYEQYF TGTGCCAGCAGCGCTGGGGGACACTCGACCTCCTACGAGCAGTACTTC
TRBJ1-2 . TRBV28 TRBD1 CASSLVGRGLGYTF TGTGCCAGCAGTTTAGTGGGCAGGGGGCTCGGCTACACCTTC
TRBJ2-7 . TRBV6-6 TRBD2 CASRLALYEQYF TGTGCCAGCCGACTAGCCCTCTACGAGCAGTACTTC
TRBJ2-1 . TRBV15 . CATSRDLGVQEQFF TGTGCCACCAGCAGAGATCTCGGGGTTCAAGAGCAGTTCTTC
TRBJ1-1 . TRBV5-1 . CASSFVSKLEAFF TGCGCCAGCAGCTTTGTTTCAAAGTTGGAAGCTTTCTTT
TRBJ2-3 . TRBV7-9 TRBD2 CASSLKARLAGITDTQYF TGTGCCAGCAGCTTAAAGGCCCGACTAGCGGGGATCACAGATACGCAGTATTTT
TRBJ2-7 . TRBV4-1 . CASSQGDRPAGEQYF TGCGCCAGCAGCCAAGGGGACAGGCCAGCGGGGGAGCAGTACTTC
TRBJ2-1 few TRBV7-2 . CASSPPGVAGYNEQFF TGTGCCAGCAGCCCTCCCGGGGTCGCGGGATACAATGAGCAGTTCTTC
TRBJ2-5 many TRBV19 TRBD2 CASGASGIETQYF TGTGCCAGTGGGGCTAGCGGGATAGAGACCCAGTACTTC
TRBJ2-7 . TRBV7-3 . CASSLQGGSYEQYF TGTGCCAGCAGCCTACAGGGTGGCTCCTACGAGCAGTACTTC
TRBJ2-7 . TRBV9 . CASSVGGTQSSYEQYF TGTGCCAGCAGCGTAGGGGGGACCCAGAGCTCCTACGAGCAGTACTTC
TRBJ1-1 . TRBV29-1 . CSVEVGAGTEAFF TGCAGCGTTGAAGTTGGGGCGGGCACTGAAGCTTTCTTT
TRBJ2-3 . TRBV19 . CASSRGGGTDTQYF TGTGCCAGTAGTAGGGGGGGCGGAACAGATACGCAGTATTTT
TRBJ1-4 . TRBV7-9 TRBD1 CASSTTGFNEKLFF TGTGCCAGCAGCACGACAGGGTTTAATGAAAAACTGTTTTTT
TRBJ2-3 . TRBV6-6 . CASSYEAGGQGTQYF TGTGCCAGCAGTTACGAGGCAGGGGGGCAAGGTACGCAGTATTTT
TRBJ1-6 few TRBV18 . CASSPGTIGSPLHF TGTGCCAGCTCCCCCGGGACCATCGGTTCACCCCTCCACTTT
TRBJ2-5 . TRBV28 . CASSFGQETQYF TGTGCCAGCAGTTTTGGGCAGGAGACCCAGTACTTC
TRBJ2-3 . TRBV4-2 TRBD2 CASSPRLAGASTDTQYF TGTGCCAGCAGCCCTAGACTAGCGGGGGCTAGCACAGATACGCAGTATTTT
TRBJ2-7 . TRBV5-1 TRBD1 CASRPGQGDEQYF TGCGCCAGCAGACCGGGACAGGGTGACGAGCAGTACTTC